The clone carrying this T cell receptor (beta chain) was found a few times. The target antigen is unknown. These data come from a study of OX40 agonist ivuxolimab in advanced cancers. Study-wide context: Ivuxolimab doses were 0.01, 0.1, 0.3, 1.5, 3 or 10 mg/kg every 2 weeks. One patient with hepatocellular carcinoma and two with cutaneous melanoma, three in all, had partial responses.

General study findings and limits: Compared with others, partial responders at 0.1-3.0 mg/kg displayed clonal expansion among the lowest. On average, a greater number of expanded clones characterised CD8+ T cells relative to CD4+.

Generated by immunoSEQ multiplex PCR, the TCRdb table keeps only in-frame clones and is missing some. This repertoire shows 9,500 to 15,000 clones, around 81% found once; its top ten account for about 21%. The trim removed 1 base at V and 4 bases at J, leaving 3 bases unmatched. This CDR3 has 14 amino acids. CDR1 and CDR2 from the germline V gene are SGHNT and YYREEE (reference sequence). This sequence joins TRBV5-4 and TRBJ2-7, with 9 positions matching TRBD1. Here the sequenced sample was CD4+ or CD8+ T cells sorted from blood, taken in a trial of the OX40 agonist ivuxolimab. This clonotype was obtained from an adult with an advanced solid tumor such as melanoma, head and neck, liver or kidney cancer. The CDR3 region has the DNA TGTGCCAGCAGCTTGACACAGGGGGCTTACGAGCAGTACTTC. Amino acid sequence: CASSLTQGAYEQYF.